Sequencing of this T cell receptor beta chain was carried out in a study of blood T cell repertoires in COVID-19. Study in general: Samples representing acute and convalescent COVID-19 were sourced from the United States, Italy and Spain.

In the original analysis: The authors estimated nucleated cell counts from reference gene primer amplification. Libraries were prepared by immunoSEQ multiplex PCR; TCRdb keeps only in-frame clonotypes and omits some of them. That table furnishes V, J and clone size, whereas the DNA furnished D and trimming. The sample has nearly 50,000 clones; around 87% are singletons. Germline lookup yields CDR1 SGHTA and CDR2 FQGTGA. The CDR3 runs to 16 residues. Trimming at V came to 5 bases and at J to 8 bases, leaving 7 bases not matched to a gene. Input material: peripheral blood. The receptor was derived from a man between 40 and 49 years old with active COVID-19. The J gene is TRBJ2-2, the V gene TRBV7-3; 14 positions match TRBD2. CDR3 protein: CASSPTGTSGRGELFF. CDR3 in DNA: TGTGCCAGCAGCCCGACCGGGACTAGCGGGAGAGGGGAGCTGTTTTTT.